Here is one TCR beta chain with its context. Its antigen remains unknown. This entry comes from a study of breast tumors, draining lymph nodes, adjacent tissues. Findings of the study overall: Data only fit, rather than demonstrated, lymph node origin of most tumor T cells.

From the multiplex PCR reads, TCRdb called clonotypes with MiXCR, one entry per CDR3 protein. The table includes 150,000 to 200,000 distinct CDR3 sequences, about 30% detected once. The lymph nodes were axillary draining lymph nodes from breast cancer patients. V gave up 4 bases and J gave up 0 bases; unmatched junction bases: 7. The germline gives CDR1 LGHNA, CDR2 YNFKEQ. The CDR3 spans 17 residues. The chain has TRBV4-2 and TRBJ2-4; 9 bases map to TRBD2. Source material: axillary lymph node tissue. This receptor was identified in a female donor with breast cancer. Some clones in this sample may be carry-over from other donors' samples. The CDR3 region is CASSPRAGGGAKNIQYF. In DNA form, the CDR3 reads TGTGCCAGCAGCCCCCGTGCGGGAGGGGGAGCCAAAAACATTCAGTACTTC.